These 28 T cell receptor beta chains share one sample of origin, sequenced in a study of shared clonotypes between healthy human individuals. Clones were read by immunoSEQ multiplex PCR, and TCRdb kept only the in-frame ones, dropping some. Among about 1,500,000 clones listed, approximately 96% were seen once. Sequenced material: naive CD4+ T cells sorted from blood. Subset indicated: CD45RA+ positively selected. The receptors were gathered from a man in his thirties or forties in good health.

This chain connects TRBV4-3 to TRBJ2-5; 7 positions match TRBD2. The CDR3 is 15 residues long. Trimming at V came to 0 bases and at J to 0 bases, leaving 1 base not matched to a gene. Germline V gives CDR1 LGHNA, CDR2 YSLEER. CDR3 nucleotides: TGCGCCAGCAGCCAAGAAGGGACTAACCAAGAGACCCAGTACTTC. This gives the protein CASSQEGTNQETQYF.

CDR3 coding DNA: TGCGCCAGCAGCCAAGAGACGGTTAGCACAGATACGCAGTATTTT. Protein: CASSQETVSTDTQYF. The rearrangement joins TRBV4-1 to TRBJ2-3; D uncertain. The germline gives CDR1 MGHRA, CDR2 YSYEKL. The CDR3 has 15 amino acids. V lost 0 bases to trimming and J lost 0 bases, with 7 bases between them.

The chain uses TRBV18 and TRBJ2-1; D may be TRBD2 (5 bases). This CDR3 has 17 amino acids. CDR1 KGHSH and CDR2 LQKENI come from the germline V gene. V lost 4 bases, J lost 0 bases, and 16 bases lay in between. CDR3 nucleotide sequence: TGTGCCAGCTCACGCACTACAGCGGTGAGCTCCTACAATGAGCAGTTCTTC. Its translation is CASSRTTAVSSYNEQFF.

The V gene is TRBV18, the J gene TRBJ2-3; 12 bases agree with TRBD2. The V and J ends lost 2 bases and 0 bases, in that order; junction bases with no gene match: 6. Germline V gene sequence: CDR1 KGHSH, CDR2 LQKENI. CDR3 size: 18 residues. In DNA, the CDR3 is TGTGCCAGCTCACCATCTTGGACTAGCGGGACCAGCACAGATACGCAGTATTTT. This gives the protein CASSPSWTSGTSTDTQYF.

The genes are TRBV10-1 and TRBJ2-5, with D maybe TRBD2 (5 bases). Per germline, CDR1 WNHNN and CDR2 SYGVQD (reference sequence). The CDR3 runs 15 residues. Trimming pared 6 bases from V and 5 bases from J, leaving 19 bases between. The DNA of the CDR3 is TGCGCCAGCAGCTTGGGTGAGGCGGGTAAGGAGACCCAGTACTTC. This gives the protein CASSLGEAGKETQYF.

J is TRBJ2-1 and V is TRBV4-3; D is possibly TRBD1 (5 bases). The CDR3 spans 13 residues. Germline V gene data show CDR1 as LGHNA and CDR2 as YSLEER. The V end lost 5 bases, the J end lost 12 bases, and 17 bases lay between the germline ends. This chain's CDR3 is CASSISPDIGQFF. The CDR3 nucleotides read TGCGCCAGCAGCATATCACCGGACATTGGGCAGTTCTTC.

The V call is TRBV7-8, the J call TRBJ1-2; no definite D call. The CDR3 is made up of 14 amino acids. Deletions cut 3 bases from V and 3 bases from J, with 11 bases between. Germline values: CDR1 SGHVS, CDR2 FQNEAQ. Here the CDR3 DNA reads TGTGCCAGCAGCTTCGCAGTCAACTACTATGGCTACACCTTC. Its protein is CASSFAVNYYGYTF.

The rearrangement uses TRBV4-1 and TRBJ2-1; 10 bases are shared with TRBD2. The CDR3 runs 17 residues. The germline gives CDR1 MGHRA, CDR2 YSYEKL. The V and J ends lost 3 bases and 7 bases, in that order; junction bases with no gene match: 12. DNA for the CDR3: TGCGCCAGCAGCCAGGACCCTAGCGGGAGTAAGGGAAATGAGCAGTTCTTC. This translates into CASSQDPSGSKGNEQFF.

The chain links TRBV10-3 to TRBJ2-2; D remains unclear. V was cut by 1 base and J by 1 base, with 4 bases left in between. Per the germline V gene, CDR1 is ENHRY and CDR2 is SYGVKD. The CDR3 covers 14 residues. CDR3 nucleotide sequence: TGTGCCATCAGTGAGTTATTGAACACCGGGGAGCTGTTTTTT. The encoded protein is CAISELLNTGELFF.

The chain couples TRBV5-6 to TRBJ2-7; D is perhaps TRBD1 (5 bases). Germline lookup yields CDR1 SGHDT and CDR2 YYEEEE. CDR3 length: 14 amino acids. V was clipped by 7 bases and J by 7 bases, with 21 bases between them. The CDR3 region has the DNA TGTGCCAGCTATCAGGGTCCCAACACGATGGAGCAGTACTTC. Protein sequence: CASYQGPNTMEQYF.

The chain joins TRBV10-3 to TRBJ2-2, with 7 bases lining up with TRBD1. The CDR3 extends over 14 amino acids. The trim removed 7 bases at V and 5 bases at J, leaving 7 bases unmatched. CDR1 ENHRY and CDR2 SYGVKD come from the germline V gene. The CDR3 loop reads CAITSTGMTGELFF. CDR3 nucleotide sequence: TGTGCCATCACCTCGACAGGGATGACCGGGGAGCTGTTTTTT.

This chain joins TRBV7-9 and TRBJ1-3; D gene uncertain. V lost 5 bases and J 0 bases, leaving 8 bases between the germline ends. Germline CDR1 is SEHNR and CDR2 is FQNEAQ (reference sequence). The CDR3 is 14 amino acids. The DNA for the CDR3 is TGTGCCAGCAGCCCCGGGAGCTCTGGAAACACCATATATTTT. Translation: CASSPGSSGNTIYF. Using reference TRBV7-9 and TRBJ1-3 for the parts outside the CDR3, the full variable domain is DTGVSQNPRHKITKRGQNVTFRCDPISEHNRLYWYRQTLGQGPEFLTYFQNEAQLEKSRLLSDRFSAERPKGSFSTLEIQRTEQGDSAMYLCASSPGSSGNTIYFGEGSWLTVV.

V gene TRBV14 combines with J gene TRBJ1-1; D is possibly TRBD1 (6 bases). CDR3 length: 12 residues. Germline assignment: CDR1 SGHDN and CDR2 FVKESK. The V end lost 5 bases, the J end lost 8 bases, and 12 bases lay between the germline ends. The CDR3 coding sequence is TGTGCCAGCAGCATCTCCGGGGGCGAAGCTTTCTTT. This sequence encodes CASSISGGEAFF.

V and J are TRBV6-1 and TRBJ2-1; D may be TRBD2 (6 bases). Trimming removed 5 bases from V and 7 bases from J, with 9 bases in between. The CDR3 length is 12 residues. CDR1 is MNHNS, CDR2 SASEGT, per germline. CDR3 nucleotides: TGTGCCAGCAGTACCCGGGGGAATGAGCAGTTCTTC. It yields the protein CASSTRGNEQFF.

The gene calls are TRBV2 and TRBJ2-7, with D tentatively TRBD2 (5 bases). CDR1 and CDR2 from the germline V gene are SNHLY and FYNNEI. The CDR3 is 12 residues long. Trimming stripped 8 bases from V and 4 bases from J, with 12 bases between. For the CDR3, the DNA is TGTGCCAGCGGCGTCCGGAGGTACGAGCAGTACTTC. This gives the protein CASGVRRYEQYF.

The J gene is TRBJ2-5, the V gene TRBV5-6; TRBD2 might be the D (6 bases). V was pared by 5 bases and J by 0 bases, with 20 bases between. Germline-derived CDR1 and CDR2 are SGHDT and YYEEEE. CDR3 length: 17 amino acids. The CDR3 DNA sequence: TGTGCCAGCAGAAAGTGGAGGAGGGAGAAGCACCAAGAGACCCAGTACTTC. Translated, it gives CASRKWRREKHQETQYF.

The chain carries TRBV7-7 and TRBJ2-5; maybe TRBD1 (6 bases). Germline-derived CDR1 and CDR2 are SSHAT and FNYEAQ (reference sequence). This CDR3 comprises 16 residues. Trimming cost V 1 base and J 0 bases, with 12 bases left between them. CDR3 in amino acids: CASSLGDTTHQETQYF. In nucleotides, the CDR3 is TGTGCCAGCAGCTTAGGGGACACAACGCACCAAGAGACCCAGTACTTC.

The genes are TRBV6-1 and TRBJ1-2; TRBD1 agrees at 8 bases. CDR1 MNHNS and CDR2 SASEGT come from the germline V gene. The CDR3 contains 15 residues. J lost 8 bases, V lost 5 bases, and 13 bases had no gene match. This CDR3 is CASSRPGGAVGGYTF. The CDR3 DNA follows: TGTGCCAGCAGTCGACCAGGGGGCGCAGTAGGCGGCTACACCTTC.

CDR3 sequence: CASSPGQGANEQYF. As DNA, the CDR3 is TGCGCCAGCAGCCCGGGACAGGGGGCGAACGAGCAGTACTTC. This rearrangement joins TRBV4-3 to TRBJ2-7; 12 positions agree with TRBD1. The CDR3 is 14 amino acids. Trimming removed 4 bases from V and 5 bases from J; junction bases left unmatched: 3. CDR1 and CDR2 (germline): LGHNA, YSLEER.

The chain combines TRBV5-4 with TRBJ2-5; possibly TRBD1 for D (5 bases). This CDR3 comprises 14 residues. Trimming shortened V by 5 bases and J by 0 bases, and 11 bases separated the two germline ends. The V gene's germline CDR1 is SGHNT and CDR2 YYREEE (reference sequence). CDR3 DNA: TGTGCCAGCAGTTATGGGGCGTACCAAGAGACCCAGTACTTC. Protein sequence: CASSYGAYQETQYF.

The V and J genes are TRBV10-3 and TRBJ1-1, with 7 positions matching TRBD1. The CDR3 spans 14 residues. V was pared by 0 bases and J by 7 bases, with 5 bases of the junction left unmatched. The germline V gene encodes CDR1 ENHRY and CDR2 SYGVKD. Here the CDR3 DNA reads TGTGCCATCAGTGAGTCGATCGGGGACAGTGAAGCTTTCTTT. Protein sequence: CAISESIGDSEAFF.

On this clone: Other DNA sequences within the sample encode an identical CDR3. V usage is TRBV6-5 and J usage is TRBJ2-3; the match to TRBD2 covers 14 bases. The CDR3 runs to 15 residues. The trim removed 5 bases at V and 15 bases at J, leaving 13 bases unmatched. Per germline, CDR1 MNHEY and CDR2 SVGAGI. The CDR3 DNA reads TGTGCCAGCAGTACGTCCGGGACTAGCGGGAGACGGCAATATTTT. Protein sequence: CASSTSGTSGRRQYF.

The gene calls are TRBV7-2 and TRBJ2-3, with D tentatively TRBD1 or TRBD2 (6 bases each). This CDR3 spans 13 amino acids. V was trimmed by 11 bases and J by 2 bases, leaving 14 bases between them. The germline V gene encodes CDR1 SGHTA and CDR2 FQGNSA. CDR3 sequence (DNA): TGTGCCGGGGCGGCGGGACACACAGATACGCAGTATTTT. Translated: CAGAAGHTDTQYF.

This sequence joins TRBV9 and TRBJ2-1; 11 bases align to TRBD2. The CDR3 has 18 amino acids. Looked up from germline, CDR1 is SGDLS and CDR2 is YYNGEE. V shed 1 base and J 0 bases; nucleotides not matched to a gene: 6. The CDR3 sequence: CASSVRLAGSSSYNEQFF. The DNA for the CDR3 is TGTGCCAGCAGCGTAAGACTAGCGGGATCGAGCTCCTACAATGAGCAGTTCTTC.

Comments on this clone: Compared with germline, one end of the junction differs, possibly owing to a read error. For the CDR3, the DNA is TGCGCCAGCAGCTTGGCTTTCCTGGGAGAGGCCCAGTACTTC. Translating it yields CASSLAFLGEAQYF. This chain joins TRBV5-1 and TRBJ2-5, with D tentatively TRBD2 (5 bases). Per germline, CDR1 SGHRS and CDR2 YFSETQ. CDR3 length: 14 amino acids.

The V and J genes are TRBV4-1 and TRBJ2-7, with D perhaps matching TRBD1 (6 bases). The CDR3 has 16 amino acids. The V and J ends lost 3 bases and 1 base respectively, with 16 bases between them. Germline CDR1 reads MGHRA; CDR2 reads YSYEKL. The CDR3 region is CASSHYNDRYSYEQYF. CDR3 nucleotides: TGCGCCAGCAGCCATTACAATGACAGGTATTCCTACGAGCAGTACTTC.

This sequence joins TRBV9 and TRBJ2-7, with D possibly matching TRBD2 (6 bases). The CDR3 has 15 residues. Trimming shortened V by 3 bases and J by 1 base, and 14 bases separated the two germline ends. Germline V gene sequence: CDR1 SGDLS, CDR2 YYNGEE. The CDR3 spells CASSARPSVSYEQYF. Written as DNA, the CDR3 is TGTGCCAGCAGCGCACGGCCTAGCGTATCCTACGAGCAGTACTTC.

V gene TRBV28 combines with J gene TRBJ1-1; 10 positions agree with TRBD1. This CDR3 comprises 15 residues. In germline, CDR1 is MDHEN, CDR2 SYDVKM. The V segment lost 5 bases and the J segment 6 bases; nucleotides outside the gene matches: 9. DNA for the CDR3: TGTGCCAGCAGTCCTCCGGGACAGGGGAAATCTGAAGCTTTCTTT. It is translated as CASSPPGQGKSEAFF.